This TCR beta chain was found in a study of cytomegalovirus exposure and HLA in healthy donors. V was trimmed by 4 bases and J by 4 bases, leaving 11 bases between them. The CDR3 runs 13 residues. CDR1 is SGHRS, CDR2 YFSETQ, per germline. PCR employed 60 Vbeta and 13 Jbeta primers. The data were produced by immunoSEQ multiplex PCR, yet TCRdb's version contains in-frame clones alone and is incomplete. Here the sample table reports tens of thousands of clones. This TCR derives from a woman under 30 in good health and CMV-seronegative. Sequenced material: PBMCs. V is TRBV5-1 and J is TRBJ2-5; D may be TRBD2 (7 bases). This CDR3 reads CASSGAGAETQYF. CDR3 sequence (DNA): TGCGCCAGCAGCGGGGCGGGGGCAGAGACCCAGTACTTC.